This paragraph reports one T cell receptor beta chain. The antigen is unknown. V shed 8 bases and J shed 2 bases, with 13 bases lying between them. Germline values: CDR1 SGDLS, CDR2 YYNGEE. There are 13 residues in the CDR3. This sample stems from a study of cytomegalovirus exposure and HLA in healthy donors. Study in general: Of the donors genotyped, several hundred in all, 75% to 85% fell in the Caucasian-associated ancestry cluster. The study's findings and limits: Among donors in an Asian-associated ancestry cluster, a later analysis reportedly found fewer N-insertions than the roughly 650-donor mean. The study labeled 164 TCR beta chains cytomegalovirus-associated.

PCR involved 60 Vbeta and 13 Jbeta primers. TCRdb keeps only in-frame clones here, not all; method: immunoSEQ multiplex PCR. The repertoire shows under 130,000 clones; the top ten hold 3% to 3.5%. The sample consisted of PBMCs. This sequence joins TRBV9 and TRBJ1-2; D possibly corresponds to TRBD1 (5 bases). This TCR came from a man aged 35-49 years in good health and CMV-seronegative. CDR3 sequence (DNA): TGTGCCAGTACCAGGTCAGGGAACTATGGCTACACCTTC. This encodes CASTRSGNYGYTF.